The clone carrying this T cell receptor (beta chain) was seen at least ten times. Antigen specificity is unknown. Within the library, unique molecular identifiers were attached to each individual cDNA molecule. Methods used by the authors: Samples ranged from roughly 23,224 to 700,000 TCRs, with a median of 95,638. MiXCR, applied by TCRdb to the RACE reads, yields one record per CDR3 protein. What appears here as the V and J calls and clone size reflects TCRdb's work, not the paper's. Found here are some 77,000 distinct CDR3 sequences, over 6.5% of them singletons; the top ten hold about 1.8%. The time point denotes: healthy volunteer bleed at 6 weeks. Someone pulled total RNA out of unfractionated whole blood. This CDR3 spans 15 amino acids. V lost 1 base to trimming and J lost 0 bases, with 8 bases between them. Per the germline V gene, CDR1 is SGHRS and CDR2 is YFSETQ. The data were taken from a study of human T cells and chemical hapten exposure. Overall study results and limits: TCRs at high frequency, those above 1 in 1000, did not change with DPC sensitization.

The specimen sequenced was whole blood. The chain recombines TRBV5-1 with TRBJ1-5; D is unresolved. The receptor was isolated from a female donor in good health. Some clones in this sample may be carry-over from other donors' samples. CDR3 nucleotides: TGCGCCAGCAGCTTGTACCTTTTTAGCAATCAGCCCCAGCATTTT. Translated, it gives CASSLYLFSNQPQHF.